This T cell receptor beta chain was observed in a study of shared clonotypes between healthy human individuals. Sequenced by immunoSEQ multiplex PCR; TCRdb stores in-frame clones only, minus some. The table has about 2.1 million clones, 80% to 95% seen once; the top ten hold over 1.5%. Trimming removed 5 bases from V and 0 bases from J, with 9 bases in between. This CDR3 contains 14 residues. Germline CDR1 is SGDLS and CDR2 is YYNGEE. CD45RO-negative cells were positively selected for CCR7, leaving out terminally differentiated effector memory CD45RA+ cells. Specimen: naive CD8+ T cells from PBMCs. The TCR was taken from a man younger than 35 in good health. Some clones in this sample may be carry-over from other donors' samples. The chain couples TRBV9 to TRBJ1-3, with D possibly matching TRBD1 (6 bases). CDR3 loop: CASRGADSGNTIYF. The CDR3 DNA sequence: TGTGCCAGCAGGGGGGCCGACTCTGGAAACACCATATATTTT.